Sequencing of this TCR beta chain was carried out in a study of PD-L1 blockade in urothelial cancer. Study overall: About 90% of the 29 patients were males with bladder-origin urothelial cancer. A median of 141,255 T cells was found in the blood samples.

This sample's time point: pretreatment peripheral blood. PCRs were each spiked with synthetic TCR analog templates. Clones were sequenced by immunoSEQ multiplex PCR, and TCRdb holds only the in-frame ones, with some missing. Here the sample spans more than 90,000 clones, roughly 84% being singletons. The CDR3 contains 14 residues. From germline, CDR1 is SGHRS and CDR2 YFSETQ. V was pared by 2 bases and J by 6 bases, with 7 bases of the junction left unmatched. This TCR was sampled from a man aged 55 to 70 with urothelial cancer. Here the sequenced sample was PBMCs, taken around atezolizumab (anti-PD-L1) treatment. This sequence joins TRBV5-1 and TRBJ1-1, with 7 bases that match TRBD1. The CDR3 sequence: CASSFVGTEPEAFF. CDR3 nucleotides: TGCGCCAGCAGCTTCGTGGGGACAGAACCTGAAGCTTTCTTT.